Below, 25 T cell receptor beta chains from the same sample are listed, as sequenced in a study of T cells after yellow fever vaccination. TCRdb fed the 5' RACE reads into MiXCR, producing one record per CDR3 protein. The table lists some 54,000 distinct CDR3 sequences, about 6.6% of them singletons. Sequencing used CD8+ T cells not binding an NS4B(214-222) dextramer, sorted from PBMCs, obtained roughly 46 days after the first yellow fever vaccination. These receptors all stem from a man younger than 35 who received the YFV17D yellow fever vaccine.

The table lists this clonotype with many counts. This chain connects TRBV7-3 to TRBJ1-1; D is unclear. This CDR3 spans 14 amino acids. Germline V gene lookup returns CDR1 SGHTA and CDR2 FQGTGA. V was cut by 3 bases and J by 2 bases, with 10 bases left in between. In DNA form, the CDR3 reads TGTGCCAGCAGCTTTGCGGGGAGCAACACTGAAGCTTTCTTT. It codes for CASSFAGSNTEAFF.

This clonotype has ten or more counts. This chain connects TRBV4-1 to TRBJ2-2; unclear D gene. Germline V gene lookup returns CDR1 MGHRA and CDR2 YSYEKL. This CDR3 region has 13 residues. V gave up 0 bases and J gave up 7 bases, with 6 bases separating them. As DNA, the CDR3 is TGCGCCAGCAGCCAAGAAAGGGTCGGGGAGCTGTTTTTT. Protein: CASSQERVGELFF.

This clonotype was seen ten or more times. CDR3: CSASSTFDYNEQFF. CDR3 nucleotide sequence: TGCAGTGCCTCGTCGACTTTCGACTACAATGAGCAGTTCTTC. The V and J genes are TRBV20-1 and TRBJ2-1, with D unresolved. CDR3 length equals 14 residues. The germline V gene has CDR1 DFQATT and CDR2 SNEGSKA (reference sequence). V lost 6 bases and J 3 bases, leaving 15 bases between the germline ends.

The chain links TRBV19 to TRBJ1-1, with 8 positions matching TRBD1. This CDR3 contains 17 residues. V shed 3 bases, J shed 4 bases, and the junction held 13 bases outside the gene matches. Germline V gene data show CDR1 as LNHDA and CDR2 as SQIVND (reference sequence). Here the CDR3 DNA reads TGTGCCAGTAGTATCGGGCAGGGGGCTGCAGGGGCCACTGAAGCTTTCTTT. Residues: CASSIGQGAAGATEAFF.

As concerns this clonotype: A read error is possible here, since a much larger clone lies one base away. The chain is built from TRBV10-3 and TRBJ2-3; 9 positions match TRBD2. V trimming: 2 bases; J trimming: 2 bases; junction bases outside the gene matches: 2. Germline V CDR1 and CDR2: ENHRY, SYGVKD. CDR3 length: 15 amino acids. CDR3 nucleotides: TGTGCCATCAGTGAGAGCGGGGGGACCACAGATACGCAGTATTTT. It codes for CAISESGGTTDTQYF.

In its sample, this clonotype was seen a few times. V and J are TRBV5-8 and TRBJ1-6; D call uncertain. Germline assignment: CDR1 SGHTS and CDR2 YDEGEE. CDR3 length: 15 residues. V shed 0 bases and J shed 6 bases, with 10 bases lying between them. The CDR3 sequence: CASSLEGFSNSPLHF. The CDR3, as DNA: TGTGCCAGCAGCTTGGAAGGGTTTAGTAATTCACCCCTCCACTTT.

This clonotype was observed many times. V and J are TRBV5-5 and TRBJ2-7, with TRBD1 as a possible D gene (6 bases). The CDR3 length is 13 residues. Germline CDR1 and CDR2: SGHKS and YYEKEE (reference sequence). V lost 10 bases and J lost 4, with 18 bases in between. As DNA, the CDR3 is TGTGCCTCGAGAGCACAGGGAAATTACGAGCAGTACGTC. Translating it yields CASRAQGNYEQYV.

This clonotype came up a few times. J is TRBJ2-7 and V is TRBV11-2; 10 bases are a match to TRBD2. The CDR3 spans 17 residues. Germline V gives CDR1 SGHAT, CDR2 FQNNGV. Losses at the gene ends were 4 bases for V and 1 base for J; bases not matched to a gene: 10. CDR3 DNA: TGTGCCAGCAGCTCCGAGAGGCTAGCGGGGGATTCCTACGAGCAGTACGTC. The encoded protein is CASSSERLAGDSYEQYV.

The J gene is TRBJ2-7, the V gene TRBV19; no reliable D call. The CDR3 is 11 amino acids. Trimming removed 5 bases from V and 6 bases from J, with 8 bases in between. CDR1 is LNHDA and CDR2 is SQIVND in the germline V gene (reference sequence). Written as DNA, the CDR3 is TGTGCCAGTAGTCAGACGGGCGAGCAGTACTTC. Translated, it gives CASSQTGEQYF.

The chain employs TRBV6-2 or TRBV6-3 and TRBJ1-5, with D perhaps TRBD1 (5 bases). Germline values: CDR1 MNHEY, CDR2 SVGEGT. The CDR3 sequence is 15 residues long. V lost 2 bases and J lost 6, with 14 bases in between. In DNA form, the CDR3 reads TGTGCCAGCAGTTACGTGGCAGGGTTCTCTCAGCCCCAGCATTTT. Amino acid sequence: CASSYVAGFSQPQHF.

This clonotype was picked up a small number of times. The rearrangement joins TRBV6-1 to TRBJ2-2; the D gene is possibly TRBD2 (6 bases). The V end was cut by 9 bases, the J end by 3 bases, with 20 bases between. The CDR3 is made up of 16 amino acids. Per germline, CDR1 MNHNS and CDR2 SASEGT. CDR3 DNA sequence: TGTGCCAGTTCCCTATCACGGGACTTCTACACCGGGGAGCTGTTTTTT. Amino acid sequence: CASSLSRDFYTGELFF.

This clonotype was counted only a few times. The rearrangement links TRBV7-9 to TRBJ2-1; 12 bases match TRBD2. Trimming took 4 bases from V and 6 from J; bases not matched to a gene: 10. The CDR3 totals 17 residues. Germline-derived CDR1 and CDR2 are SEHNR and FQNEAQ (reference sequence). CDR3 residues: CASSSTGLAGGGNEQFF. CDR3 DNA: TGTGCCAGCAGCTCCACCGGGCTAGCGGGGGGGGGCAATGAGCAGTTCTTC.

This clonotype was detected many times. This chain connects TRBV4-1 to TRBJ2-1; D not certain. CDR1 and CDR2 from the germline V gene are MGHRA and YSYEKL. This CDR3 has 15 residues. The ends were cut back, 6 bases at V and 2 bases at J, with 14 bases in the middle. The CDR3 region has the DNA TGCGCCAGCAGACCGACGAGTGGGCCCTACAATGAGCAGTTCTTC. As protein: CASRPTSGPYNEQFF.

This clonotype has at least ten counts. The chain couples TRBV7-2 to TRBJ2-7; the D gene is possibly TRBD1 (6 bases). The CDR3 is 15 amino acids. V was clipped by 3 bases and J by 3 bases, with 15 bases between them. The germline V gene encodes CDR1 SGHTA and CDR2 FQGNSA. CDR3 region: CASSFSYAGVYEQYV. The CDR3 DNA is TGTGCCAGCAGCTTTTCGTATGCAGGGGTCTACGAGCAGTACGTC.

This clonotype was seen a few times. CDR3 in DNA: TGCGCCAGCAGCTTGGCCGCGGGGACCTCCTACGAGCAGTACTTC. This codes for CASSLAAGTSYEQYF. This sequence joins TRBV5-1 and TRBJ2-7; tentative D call: TRBD2 (6 bases). Germline values: CDR1 SGHRS, CDR2 YFSETQ. V gave up 0 bases and J gave up 0 bases, with 10 bases separating them. This CDR3 spans 15 amino acids.

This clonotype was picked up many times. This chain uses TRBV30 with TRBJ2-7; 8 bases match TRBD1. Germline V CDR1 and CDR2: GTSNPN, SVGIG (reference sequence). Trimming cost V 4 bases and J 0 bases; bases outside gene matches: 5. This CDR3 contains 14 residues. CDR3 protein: CAWTGDRSSYEQYF. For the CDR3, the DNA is TGTGCCTGGACAGGGGACAGGAGCTCCTACGAGCAGTACTTC.

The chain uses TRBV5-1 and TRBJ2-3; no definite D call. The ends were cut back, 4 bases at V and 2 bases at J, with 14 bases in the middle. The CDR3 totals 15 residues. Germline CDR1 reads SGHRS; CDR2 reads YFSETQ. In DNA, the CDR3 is TGCGCCAGCAGCCCGGCGTGGATTTACACAGATACGCAGTATTTT. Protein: CASSPAWIYTDTQYF.

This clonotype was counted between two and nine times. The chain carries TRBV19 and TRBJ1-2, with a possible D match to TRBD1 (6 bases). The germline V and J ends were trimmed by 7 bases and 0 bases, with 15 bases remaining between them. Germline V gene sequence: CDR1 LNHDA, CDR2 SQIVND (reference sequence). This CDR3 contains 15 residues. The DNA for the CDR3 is TGTGCCAGTACCTGGGACAAGTTAGCTAACTATGGCTACACCTTC. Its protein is CASTWDKLANYGYTF.

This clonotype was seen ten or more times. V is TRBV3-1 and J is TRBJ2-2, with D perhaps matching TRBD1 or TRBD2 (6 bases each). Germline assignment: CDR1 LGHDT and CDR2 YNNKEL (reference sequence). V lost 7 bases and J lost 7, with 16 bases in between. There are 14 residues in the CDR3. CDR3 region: CASTLGGLGGELFF. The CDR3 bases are TGTGCCAGCACCCTAGGGGGGCTTGGCGGGGAGCTGTTTTTT.

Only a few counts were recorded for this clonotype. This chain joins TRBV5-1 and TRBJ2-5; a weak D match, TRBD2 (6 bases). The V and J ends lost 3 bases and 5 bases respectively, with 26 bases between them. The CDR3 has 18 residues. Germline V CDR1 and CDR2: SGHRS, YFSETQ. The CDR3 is CASSSSPPGLRDGETQYF. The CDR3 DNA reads TGCGCCAGCAGCTCGAGTCCACCGGGACTTAGGGATGGGGAGACCCAGTACTTC. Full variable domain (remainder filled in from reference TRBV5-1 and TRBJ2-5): KAGVTQTPRYLIKTRGQQVTLSCSPISGHRSVSWYQQTPGQGLQFLFEYFSETQRNKGNFPGRFSGRQFSNSRSEMNVSTLELGDSALYLCASSSSPPGLRDGETQYFGPGTRLLVL.

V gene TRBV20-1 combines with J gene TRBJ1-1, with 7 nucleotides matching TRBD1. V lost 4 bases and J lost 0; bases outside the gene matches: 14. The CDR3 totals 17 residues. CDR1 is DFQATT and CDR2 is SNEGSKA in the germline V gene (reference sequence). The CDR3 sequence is CSATIRGQRLMNTEAFF. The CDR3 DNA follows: TGCAGTGCTACCATCCGGGGACAGCGCCTCATGAACACTGAAGCTTTCTTT.

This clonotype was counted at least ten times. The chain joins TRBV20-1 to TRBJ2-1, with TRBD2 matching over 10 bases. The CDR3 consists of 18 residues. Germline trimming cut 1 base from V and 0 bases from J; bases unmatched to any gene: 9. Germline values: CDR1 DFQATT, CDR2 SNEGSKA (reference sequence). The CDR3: CSARGSSGGESSYNEQFF. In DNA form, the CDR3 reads TGCAGTGCTAGAGGGTCTAGCGGGGGAGAATCCTCCTACAATGAGCAGTTCTTC.

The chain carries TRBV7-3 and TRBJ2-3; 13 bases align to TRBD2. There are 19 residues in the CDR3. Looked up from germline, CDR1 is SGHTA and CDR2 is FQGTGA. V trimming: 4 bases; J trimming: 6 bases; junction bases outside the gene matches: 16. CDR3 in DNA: TGTGCCAGCAGCTCCGACCACTTTACTAGCGGGGGGGCCTGGGATACGCAGTATTTT. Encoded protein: CASSSDHFTSGGAWDTQYF.

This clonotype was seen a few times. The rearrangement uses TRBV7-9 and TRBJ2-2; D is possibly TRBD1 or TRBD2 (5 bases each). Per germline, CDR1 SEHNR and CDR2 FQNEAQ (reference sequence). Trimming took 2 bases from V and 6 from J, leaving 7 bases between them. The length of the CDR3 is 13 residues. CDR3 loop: CASSLRDAGELFF. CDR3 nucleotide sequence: TGTGCCAGCAGCTTACGGGACGCCGGGGAGCTGTTTTTT.

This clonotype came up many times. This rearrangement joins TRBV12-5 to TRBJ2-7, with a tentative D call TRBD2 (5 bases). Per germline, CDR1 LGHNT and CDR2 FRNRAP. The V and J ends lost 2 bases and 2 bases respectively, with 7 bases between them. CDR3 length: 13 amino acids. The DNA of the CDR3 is TGTGCTAGTGGTTTGCCCGGGACCTACGAGCAGTACTTC. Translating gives CASGLPGTYEQYF. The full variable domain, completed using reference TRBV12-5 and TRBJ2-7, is DARVTQTPRHKVTEMGQEVTMRCQPILGHNTVFWYRQTMMQGLELLAYFRNRAPLDDSGMPKDRFSAEMPDATLATLKIQPSEPRDSAVYFCASGLPGTYEQYFGPGTRLTVT.